The 21 T cell receptor beta chains reported below all come from one sample, sequenced in a study of T cells after yellow fever vaccination. One entry per CDR3 protein, called by TCRdb with MiXCR from the 5' RACE reads. Among some 120,000 distinct CDR3 sequences, roughly 15% were seen once, and the ten largest hold 43%. Sequences were derived from CD8+ T cells sorted from PBMCs, sampled 5 days after the yellow fever booster vaccination. The origin of the receptors is a man aged 18 to 35 who received the YFV17D yellow fever vaccine.

There are a few counts of this clonotype. This chain connects TRBV12-3 or TRBV12-4 to TRBJ2-2; 12 bases agree with TRBD2. This CDR3 spans 15 amino acids. V shed 5 bases, J shed 5 bases, and the junction held 3 bases outside the gene matches. The CDR3 sequence: CASSTGLAGTGELFF. The CDR3 DNA sequence: TGTGCCAGCAGTACAGGACTAGCGGGAACCGGGGAGCTGTTTTTT.

This clonotype was seen a handful of times. The chain combines TRBV5-5 with TRBJ2-3, with TRBD2 matching 7 bases. This CDR3 is 16 amino acids long. The germline gives CDR1 SGHKS, CDR2 YYEKEE (reference sequence). Trimming cost V 2 bases and J 4 bases; bases outside gene matches: 10. CDR3 coding DNA: TGTGCCAGCAGCTTTACCCTAGCGGTGTACGCAGATACGCAGTATTTT. It is translated as CASSFTLAVYADTQYF.

In this sample, this clonotype turned up a few times. The chain joins TRBV7-9 to TRBJ2-3; perhaps TRBD2 as D (6 bases). CDR3 length: 14 residues. Trimming took off 3 bases at V and 5 bases at J, with 12 bases between the two ends. CDR1 is SEHNR, CDR2 FQNEAQ, per germline (reference sequence). As DNA, the CDR3 is TGTGCCAGCAGCTTGGCGGGGTCTGGAGATACGCAGTATTTT. Protein sequence: CASSLAGSGDTQYF.

This clonotype came up a few times. This chain uses TRBV4-3 with TRBJ1-2; perhaps TRBD1 as D (6 bases). Germline CDR1 and CDR2: LGHNA and YSLEER. Trimming stripped 0 bases from V and 4 bases from J, with 18 bases between. This CDR3 region has 17 residues. The CDR3 is CASSQDDAGQSFYGYTF. The CDR3 coding sequence is TGCGCCAGCAGCCAAGATGATGCAGGACAGAGCTTCTATGGCTACACCTTC.

The gene calls are TRBV29-1 and TRBJ2-3, with D unclear. The CDR3 is 12 amino acids. V was clipped by 8 bases and J by 0 bases, with 9 bases between them. Germline CDR1 SQVTM, CDR2 ANQGSEA. The CDR3 is CSFRPSTDTQYF. The CDR3 coding sequence is TGCAGCTTCAGGCCTAGCACAGATACGCAGTATTTT.

This clonotype was seen a handful of times. This chain links TRBV6-5 with TRBJ2-3, with a weak D call TRBD2 (6 bases). The V gene's germline CDR1 is MNHEY and CDR2 SVGAGI. The CDR3 runs to 15 residues. V shed 7 bases and J shed 0 bases, with 14 bases lying between them. CDR3 loop: CASTGVAGSTDTQYF. For the CDR3, the DNA is TGTGCCAGCACCGGTGTGGCGGGGAGCACAGATACGCAGTATTTT.

V and J are TRBV27 and TRBJ2-7; D unresolved. V dropped 5 bases and J dropped 0 bases, with 11 bases sitting between them. The CDR3 runs 14 residues. Germline CDR1 is MNHEY and CDR2 is SMNVEV (reference sequence). CDR3 residues: CASSGTLSSYEQYF. As DNA, the CDR3 is TGTGCCAGCAGTGGCACATTGAGCTCCTACGAGCAGTACTTC.

The table lists this clonotype with a few counts. The J gene is TRBJ1-2, the V gene TRBV19, with 9 bases matching TRBD1. CDR1 LNHDA and CDR2 SQIVND come from the germline V gene (reference sequence). J was trimmed by 2 bases and V by 6 bases; bases with no gene match: 7. The CDR3 extends over 15 amino acids. The CDR3 coding sequence is TGTGCCAGTAGAAGCGGGACAGGGTCCAACTATGGCTACACCTTC. Amino acid sequence: CASRSGTGSNYGYTF.

This clonotype was detected a few times. The J gene is TRBJ1-6, the V gene TRBV7-9, with 7 bases matching TRBD1. V gave up 5 bases and J gave up 6 bases; unmatched junction bases: 13. This CDR3 region has 17 residues. Germline V lookup: CDR1 SEHNR, CDR2 FQNEAQ (reference sequence). The CDR3 region has the DNA TGTGCCAGCAGCCCGGCCGACAGGGTTTTTCGTAATTCACCCCTCCACTTT. It codes for CASSPADRVFRNSPLHF. The entire variable domain, with the rest obtained from reference TRBV7-9 and TRBJ1-6, is as follows: DTGVSQNPRHKITKRGQNVTFRCDPISEHNRLYWYRQTLGQGPEFLTYFQNEAQLEKSRLLSDRFSAERPKGSFSTLEIQRTEQGDSAMYLCASSPADRVFRNSPLHFGNGTRLTVT.

The chain joins TRBV12-3 or TRBV12-4 to TRBJ2-3, with TRBD2 identical over 16 bases. This CDR3 is 15 amino acids long. V lost 5 bases, J lost 12 bases, and 8 bases stayed unmatched. In DNA form, the CDR3 reads TGTGCCAGCAGTGCCGAGGGACTAGCGGGGGGGCCCCAGTATTTT. Translation: CASSAEGLAGGPQYF.

This clonotype was observed at least ten times. The chain couples TRBV7-3 to TRBJ2-1; possible D gene TRBD1, 6 bases. V was shortened by 5 bases and J by 0 bases, with 26 bases between the two germline ends. The CDR3 spans 20 residues. From germline, CDR1 is SGHTA and CDR2 FQGTGA. This CDR3 reads CASSTRRLLPRGNSYNEQFF. CDR3 DNA sequence: TGTGCCAGCAGCACCAGACGGTTACTACCCAGGGGAAACTCCTACAATGAGCAGTTCTTC.

In DNA, the CDR3 is TGTGCCAGCAGCCTGGTAAATGGCGATGAGCAGTTCTTC. Its translation: CASSLVNGDEQFF. The chain uses TRBV12-3 or TRBV12-4 and TRBJ2-1; D is unresolved. Trimming took off 6 bases at V and 8 bases at J, with 14 bases between the two ends. This CDR3 is 13 amino acids long.

This clonotype was detected a few times. The chain uses TRBV6-5 and TRBJ1-5; D uncertain. V dropped 2 bases and J dropped 1 base, with 6 bases sitting between them. Per germline, CDR1 MNHEY and CDR2 SVGAGI. The length of the CDR3 is 14 residues. The CDR3 DNA sequence: TGTGCCAGCAGTTACAAGGGAAGCAATCAGCCCCAGCATTTT. It specifies CASSYKGSNQPQHF.

In this sample, this clonotype turned up a few times. CDR3 sequence: CASTGTGGYTGELFF. The CDR3 DNA sequence: TGTGCCAGCACCGGGACAGGGGGCTACACCGGGGAGCTGTTTTTT. The chain recombines TRBV7-9 with TRBJ2-2; TRBD1 matches at 12 bases. The ends lost 7 bases at V and 3 bases at J; junction bases unmatched: 3. From germline, CDR1 is SEHNR and CDR2 FQNEAQ (reference sequence). The CDR3 is made up of 15 amino acids.

DNA for the CDR3: TGCAGCGTTGATCACAGGGCCACTGAAGCTTTCTTT. Translating gives CSVDHRATEAFF. The chain recombines TRBV29-1 with TRBJ1-1, with D possibly matching TRBD1 (6 bases). Trimming removed 3 bases at V and 4 bases at J, with 9 bases between. The germline V gene encodes CDR1 SQVTM and CDR2 ANQGSEA. The CDR3 is 12 residues long.

This clonotype has a handful of counts. The CDR3 protein is CASSSEANYGYTF. Here the CDR3 DNA reads TGTGCCAGCAGTTCAGAAGCTAACTATGGCTACACCTTC. The chain links TRBV27 to TRBJ1-2, with unresolved D. Germline CDR1 MNHEY, CDR2 SMNVEV (reference sequence). This CDR3 spans 13 amino acids. V lost 4 bases, J lost 0 bases, and 6 bases lay in between.

This chain joins TRBV7-9 and TRBJ2-7; 9 bases map to TRBD1. V lost 8 bases, J lost 2 bases, and 10 bases stayed unmatched. The CDR3 sequence is 15 residues long. Germline lookup yields CDR1 SEHNR and CDR2 FQNEAQ (reference sequence). CDR3 sequence: CASGTGLPSAYEQYV. The DNA for the CDR3 is TGTGCCAGCGGGACAGGGTTGCCGTCAGCCTACGAGCAGTACGTC.

This clonotype has more than one count but fewer than ten. The rearrangement uses TRBV4-3 and TRBJ2-4; D is unclear. The CDR3 has 14 amino acids. V was cut by 1 base and J by 0 bases, with 4 bases left in between. Germline V CDR1 and CDR2: LGHNA, YSLEER. In DNA, the CDR3 is TGCGCCAGCAGCCAAGGGCTAGCCAAAAACATTCAGTACTTC. This gives the protein CASSQGLAKNIQYF.

This clonotype was recorded many times. The V gene is TRBV15, the J gene TRBJ2-2; D is perhaps TRBD2 (6 bases). V lost 5 bases, J lost 0 bases, and 13 bases lay in between. CDR3 length equals 16 residues. Germline V gives CDR1 LNHNV, CDR2 YYDKDF (reference sequence). DNA of the CDR3: TGTGCCACCAGCGGCCGGGGGTTACCGAACACCGGGGAGCTGTTTTTT. Its protein is CATSGRGLPNTGELFF.

The CDR3 loop is CASVRTGFNEQFF. The CDR3 nucleotides read TGCGCCAGCGTCCGGACAGGCTTCAATGAGCAGTTCTTC. The V gene is TRBV5-1, the J gene TRBJ2-1, with 7 bases fitting TRBD1. The germline V gene encodes CDR1 SGHRS and CDR2 YFSETQ. The CDR3 is 13 residues long. The junction had 7 bases not matched to a gene; V was cut back by 7 bases and J by 6 bases.

This clonotype occurred a few times. Here the CDR3 DNA reads TGCAGCGTCGTATCTCAGGGGAACTACGAGCAGTACTTC. Encoded protein: CSVVSQGNYEQYF. This chain joins TRBV29-1 and TRBJ2-7; tentative D call: TRBD1 (6 bases). CDR3 length: 13 residues. Germline CDR1 is SQVTM and CDR2 is ANQGSEA. The V end was cut by 6 bases, the J end by 3 bases, with 15 bases between.